Below, 28 T cell receptor beta chains from the same sample are listed, as sequenced in a study of blood T cell repertoires in COVID-19. Only in-frame clones appear in the TCRdb table, and some are missing; sequencing was by immunoSEQ multiplex PCR. In the table there are a few hundred thousand clones, 75% to 90% of which are singletons. Sample: PBMCs or T cells enriched from blood (not recorded which). These receptors were obtained from a woman aged 45-60 years who had recovered from COVID-19.

This rearrangement joins TRBV7-3 to TRBJ2-2, with D possibly matching TRBD2 (6 bases). The germline V gene has CDR1 SGHTA and CDR2 FQGTGA. The V end was cut by 3 bases, the J end by 5 bases, with 7 bases between. The CDR3 loop spans 13 amino acids. DNA for the CDR3: TGTGCCAGCAGCTTTGCGGGGACCGGGGAGCTGTTTTTT. Encoded protein: CASSFAGTGELFF.

This clone has a single count. The chain links TRBV3-1 (or the pseudogene TRBV3-2) to TRBJ1-2; 7 bases align to TRBD1. This CDR3 is built from 14 residues. V trimming: 1 base; J trimming: 6 bases; junction bases outside the gene matches: 5. Looked up from germline, CDR1 is LGHDT and CDR2 is YNNKEL (reference sequence). The CDR3: CASSQAVQGHGYTF. The DNA of the CDR3 is TGTGCCAGCAGCCAAGCGGTACAGGGGCATGGCTACACCTTC.

The V gene is TRBV9, the J gene TRBJ1-2; D is possibly TRBD1 (5 bases). The V gene lost 1 base and the J gene lost 9 bases, with 13 bases spanning the gap. The length of the CDR3 is 13 residues. Germline V gene lookup returns CDR1 SGDLS and CDR2 YYNGEE. CDR3 in amino acids: CASSVLGGARYTF. CDR3 bases: TGTGCCAGCAGCGTACTCGGCGGGGCTCGCTACACCTTC.

The chain has TRBV12-3 or TRBV12-4 and TRBJ2-5; a weak D match, TRBD2 (5 bases). V dropped 0 bases and J dropped 10 bases, with 9 bases sitting between them. This CDR3 has 12 amino acids. CDR3: CASSLAGRGQYF. For the CDR3, the DNA is TGTGCCAGCAGTTTAGCGGGCCGGGGCCAGTACTTC.

The rearrangement joins TRBV28 to TRBJ1-5; D is possibly TRBD1 (6 bases). Between the trimmed V and J ends, which lost 6 bases and 7 bases, there was a span of 13 bases. Germline values: CDR1 MDHEN, CDR2 SYDVKM. The CDR3 is 13 amino acids. This chain's CDR3 is CASRPQGKQPQHF. The CDR3 bases are TGTGCCAGCAGACCGCAGGGGAAACAGCCCCAGCATTTT.

The CDR3 DNA reads TGCGCCAGCAGCGAAATGGGTGGCAGGGCGAGTGAAGCTTTCTTT. This sequence encodes CASSEMGGRASEAFF. The J gene is TRBJ1-1, the V gene TRBV5-1, with a tentative D call TRBD1 (5 bases). Trimming stripped 4 bases from V and 7 bases from J, with 20 bases between. Germline CDR1 reads SGHRS; CDR2 reads YFSETQ. CDR3 length: 15 amino acids.

The CDR3 DNA sequence: TGCGCCAGCAGTGAGTGGACTAGCGGGAAGGATGAGCAGTTCTTC. Its translation is CASSEWTSGKDEQFF. This chain links TRBV10-1 with TRBJ2-1, with 12 bases identical to TRBD2. The trim removed 1 base at V and 8 bases at J, leaving 3 bases unmatched. The CDR3 is 15 residues long. The germline CDR1 and CDR2 sequences are WNHNN and SYGVQD (reference sequence).

V gene TRBV18 combines with J gene TRBJ2-3; D not certain. The germline V gene has CDR1 KGHSH and CDR2 LQKENI. Trimming took 4 bases from V and 4 from J, leaving 12 bases between them. This CDR3 is 14 amino acids long. The CDR3 protein is CASSLPDWADTQYF. The CDR3 region has the DNA TGTGCCAGCTCACTCCCCGACTGGGCAGATACGCAGTATTTT. The full variable domain, completed using reference TRBV18 and TRBJ2-3, is NAGVMQNPRHLVRRRGQEARLRCSPMKGHSHVYWYRQLPEEGLKFMVYLQKENIIDESGMPKERFSAEFPKEGPSILRIQQVVRGDSAAYFCASSLPDWADTQYFGPGTRLTVL.

The chain links TRBV7-3 to TRBJ2-3; 7 positions match TRBD2. Germline lookup yields CDR1 SGHTA and CDR2 FQGTGA. Trimming took 3 bases from V and 4 from J; bases not matched to a gene: 1. The CDR3 is 13 amino acids. For the CDR3, the DNA is TGTGCCAGCAGCTTTCGGGGGGCAGATACGCAGTATTTT. This translates into CASSFRGADTQYF. Complete variable domain (other parts from reference TRBV7-3 and TRBJ2-3): GAGVSQTPSNKVTEKGKYVELRCDPISGHTALYWYRQSLGQGPEFLIYFQGTGAADDSGLPNDRFFAVRPEGSVSTLKIQRTERGDSAVYLCASSFRGADTQYFGPGTRLTVL.

The chain is built from TRBV19 and TRBJ1-4, with 8 bases fitting TRBD1. This CDR3 is 14 amino acids long. V gave up 5 bases and J gave up 8 bases; unmatched junction bases: 7. Germline assignment: CDR1 LNHDA and CDR2 SQIVND (reference sequence). The CDR3 DNA follows: TGTGCCAGTAGTCCGTGGACAGGGCACGAAAAACTGTTTTTT. Encoded protein: CASSPWTGHEKLFF.

The CDR3 loop is CASSSNPGTQETQYF. CDR3 coding DNA: TGTGCCAGTAGTTCCAACCCCGGGACTCAAGAGACCCAGTACTTC. This chain connects TRBV19 to TRBJ2-5, with D possibly being TRBD2 (6 bases). V was pared by 5 bases and J by 2 bases, with 15 bases between. This CDR3 is 15 amino acids long. CDR1 is LNHDA and CDR2 is SQIVND in the germline V gene (reference sequence).

This chain connects TRBV28 to TRBJ1-5; possible D gene TRBD1, 5 bases. Germline CDR1 and CDR2: MDHEN and SYDVKM. Trimming cost V 3 bases and J 4 bases, with 13 bases left between them. The CDR3 is 15 amino acids. The CDR3 region is CASSFTGLANQPQHF. CDR3 bases: TGTGCCAGCAGTTTTACGGGACTGGCGAATCAGCCCCAGCATTTT.

The chain recombines TRBV6-5 with TRBJ2-7, with TRBD1 matching over 9 bases. The V gene's germline CDR1 is MNHEY and CDR2 SVGAGI. V trimming: 5 bases; J trimming: 4 bases; junction bases outside the gene matches: 6. The CDR3 loop spans 14 amino acids. The CDR3 region is CASSTGQGRYEQYF. The CDR3 bases are TGTGCCAGCAGTACGGGACAGGGTCGGTACGAGCAGTACTTC.

The chain employs TRBV11-2 and TRBJ1-1; 8 bases are shared with TRBD1. Germline V gene data show CDR1 as SGHAT and CDR2 as FQNNGV. The CDR3 length is 15 residues. Trimming at V came to 5 bases and at J to 7 bases, leaving 12 bases not matched to a gene. DNA for the CDR3: TGTGCCAGCAGCCCAAGGGGACAGGCTCAGGATGAAGCTTTCTTT. Protein product: CASSPRGQAQDEAFF.

CDR3 nucleotides: TGTGCCAGCAGCCAAGAGCCTTCGTGGTCAGGGGTGCAGGGGGCGCCTCAGGAGACCCAGTACTTC. Its protein product is CASSQEPSWSGVQGAPQETQYF. The chain employs TRBV4-2 and TRBJ2-5, with 8 bases fitting TRBD1. The CDR3 runs to 22 residues. With 0 bases clipped from V and 5 bases from J, the junction kept 26 bases outside the gene matches. Germline CDR1 LGHNA, CDR2 YNFKEQ.

The chain recombines TRBV18 with TRBJ1-2; D is uncertain. The CDR3 contains 16 residues. The germline gives CDR1 KGHSH, CDR2 LQKENI. The V gene lost 2 bases and the J gene lost 7 bases, with 20 bases spanning the gap. The CDR3 DNA reads as TGTGCCAGCTCACCAACTCAACCGTCGCGGCATGTTGGCTACACCTTC. It translates to CASSPTQPSRHVGYTF.

The CDR3 loop reads CASSLDRSSTDTQYF. Written as DNA, the CDR3 is TGCGCCAGCAGCTTGGACAGGTCTAGCACAGATACGCAGTATTTT. J is TRBJ2-3 and V is TRBV5-1; tentative D call: TRBD1 (5 bases). The V gene's germline CDR1 is SGHRS and CDR2 YFSETQ. This CDR3 comprises 15 residues. Trimming shortened V by 0 bases and J by 0 bases, and 8 bases separated the two germline ends.

This clone was observed once. V usage is TRBV3-1 (or the pseudogene TRBV3-2) and J usage is TRBJ2-5, with a tentative D call TRBD1 (6 bases). The CDR3 consists of 14 residues. CDR1 and CDR2 from the germline V gene are LGHDT and YNNKEL (reference sequence). V was shortened by 0 bases and J by 5 bases, with 10 bases between the two germline ends. CDR3 sequence: CASSQDRGWETQYF. The CDR3 bases are TGTGCCAGCAGCCAAGACAGGGGTTGGGAGACCCAGTACTTC.

The chain combines TRBV18 with TRBJ1-4; the match to TRBD1 covers 9 bases. CDR3 length equals 15 residues. CDR1 and CDR2 from the germline V gene are KGHSH and LQKENI. Germline trimming cut 6 bases from V and 8 bases from J; bases unmatched to any gene: 10. The CDR3 coding sequence is TGTGCCAGCTCCTCCTACACAGGGGGCCGAGAAAAACTGTTTTTT. It specifies CASSSYTGGREKLFF.

The chain joins TRBV7-2 to TRBJ1-2; TRBD1 aligns across 7 bases. This CDR3 has 15 residues. After removal of 6 bases from V and 4 bases from J, the junction contained 11 bases not matched to a gene. The germline CDR1 and CDR2 sequences are SGHTA and FQGNSA. DNA of the CDR3: TGTGCCAGCAGGCTAGGGACAGTTTCCTCCTATGGCTACACCTTC. Its protein product is CASRLGTVSSYGYTF.

The chain uses TRBV30 and TRBJ2-1, with a possible D match to TRBD1 (5 bases). Germline values: CDR1 GTSNPN, CDR2 SVGIG (reference sequence). V dropped 1 base and J dropped 13 bases, with 11 bases sitting between them. CDR3 length: 11 residues. The CDR3 DNA follows: TGTGCCTGGAGTGAGGGGCCAGAACAGTTCTTC. It yields the protein CAWSEGPEQFF.

The chain recombines TRBV30 with TRBJ1-5; no definite D call. Trimming removed 0 bases from V and 0 bases from J, with 12 bases in between. Germline values: CDR1 GTSNPN, CDR2 SVGIG (reference sequence). The CDR3 spans 16 residues. The CDR3 loop reads CAWSVGMGVSNQPQHF. The CDR3 DNA follows: TGTGCCTGGAGTGTCGGGATGGGAGTTAGCAATCAGCCCCAGCATTTT.

This clone came up once. The chain recombines TRBV4-1 with TRBJ2-3, with 12 nucleotides matching TRBD2. CDR1 and CDR2 from the germline V gene are MGHRA and YSYEKL. This CDR3 is 18 amino acids long. The ends lost 3 bases at V and 2 bases at J; junction bases unmatched: 9. CDR3 in amino acids: CASSQLRLAGDATDTQYF. The CDR3 bases are TGCGCCAGCAGCCAGTTGAGACTAGCGGGAGATGCCACAGATACGCAGTATTTT.

The gene calls are TRBV2 and TRBJ1-4, with a weak D call TRBD1 (5 bases). The CDR3 spans 14 residues. Trimming pared 8 bases from V and 0 bases from J, leaving 10 bases between. Germline V gene data show CDR1 as SNHLY and CDR2 as FYNNEI. The CDR3 is CASGRGTTNEKLFF. The CDR3 nucleotides are TGTGCCAGCGGTAGGGGAACAACTAATGAAAAACTGTTTTTT.

This clone is a singleton in its sample. The V gene is TRBV7-9, the J gene TRBJ2-1, with D possibly matching TRBD2 (6 bases). The V and J ends lost 3 bases and 4 bases respectively, with 13 bases between them. The CDR3 loop spans 15 amino acids. CDR1 and CDR2 (germline): SEHNR, FQNEAQ (reference sequence). The chain's CDR3 is CASSLRTTNYNEQFF. In DNA, the CDR3 is TGTGCCAGCAGCTTGAGGACTACAAATTACAATGAGCAGTTCTTC.

As concerns this clone: Other DNA sequences of this sample code for an identical CDR3. The V gene is TRBV27, the J gene TRBJ1-4; 8 positions agree with TRBD1. Germline V CDR1 and CDR2: MNHEY, SMNVEV (reference sequence). The CDR3 is 13 residues long. V shed 10 bases, J shed 7 bases, and the junction held 8 bases outside the gene matches. The CDR3 reads CATTPGGLEKLFF. The CDR3 DNA reads as TGTGCCACTACCCCAGGGGGCCTTGAAAAACTGTTTTTT.

This sequence joins TRBV23-1 and TRBJ2-3, with 7 bases identical to TRBD2. TRBV23-1 is annotated as an ORF whose role is uncertain. The CDR3 is 15 residues long. V lost 0 bases and J lost 3; bases outside the gene matches: 3. CDR3 nucleotide sequence: TGCGCCAGCAGTCAATCCCAGGGAGGGACAGATACGCAGTATTTT. It encodes CASSQSQGGTDTQYF.

This clone was counted between two and nine times. V is TRBV19 and J is TRBJ1-1; 11 bases align to TRBD1. Per the germline V gene, CDR1 is LNHDA and CDR2 is SQIVND (reference sequence). The V gene end was trimmed by 8 bases and the J gene end by 0 bases; junction bases not matched to a gene: 17. The CDR3 totals 19 residues. The CDR3 nucleotides read TGTGCCAGTCAGGGACAGGGGGACTTCTTCATACAACTGAACACTGAAGCTTTCTTT. This translates into CASQGQGDFFIQLNTEAFF.